Sequencing of this T cell receptor (beta chain) was carried out in a study of regulatory T cells in long-lasting Graves disease. Study observations and caveats: Favored usage of TRBV28, TRBJ1-2 and TRBJ2-5 was recorded in persistent disease.

This clonotype was observed many times. The antigen is unknown. CDR1 is KGHSH and CDR2 is LQKENI in the germline V gene. The CDR3 is made up of 12 amino acids. Trimming cost V 2 bases and J 7 bases, with 3 bases left between them. iRepertoire HTBI primers and Arm-PCR of CDR3 regions built TCR beta libraries. TCRdb reanalysed the multiplex PCR reads using MiXCR and keeps one entry per CDR3 protein. The repertoire holds 200,000 to 250,000 distinct CDR3 sequences, with around 20% as singletons. Time point indicated: newly diagnosed GD, antithyroid drugs for less than 3 months. The authors made the TCR library using RNA they extracted from PBMCs.

Sequencing used peripheral blood mononuclear cells (PBMCs), obtained at new diagnosis, from a patient treated with antithyroid drugs. This TCR was sampled from a female donor with Graves disease. The gene calls are TRBV18 and TRBJ1-6, with D uncertain. The CDR3 protein is CASSPVNSPLHF. The CDR3 nucleotides read TGTGCCAGCTCACCAGTCAATTCACCCCTCCACTTT.